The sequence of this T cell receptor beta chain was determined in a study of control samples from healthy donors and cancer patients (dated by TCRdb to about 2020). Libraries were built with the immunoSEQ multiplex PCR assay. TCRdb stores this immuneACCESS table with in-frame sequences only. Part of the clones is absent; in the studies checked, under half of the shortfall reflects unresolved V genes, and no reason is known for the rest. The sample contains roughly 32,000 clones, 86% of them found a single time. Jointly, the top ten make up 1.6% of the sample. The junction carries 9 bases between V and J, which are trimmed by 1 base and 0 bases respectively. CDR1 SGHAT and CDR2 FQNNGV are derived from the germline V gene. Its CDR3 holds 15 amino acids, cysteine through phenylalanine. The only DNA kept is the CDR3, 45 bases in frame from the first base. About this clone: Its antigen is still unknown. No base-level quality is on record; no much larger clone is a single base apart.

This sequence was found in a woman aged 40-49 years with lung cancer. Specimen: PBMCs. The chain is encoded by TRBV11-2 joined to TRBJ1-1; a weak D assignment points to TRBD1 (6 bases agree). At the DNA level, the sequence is TGTGCCAGCAGCTTAGGGGGGGGCATGAACACTGAAGCTTTCTTT. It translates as CASSLGGGMNTEAFF.